What follows are 29 T cell receptor beta chains derived from one specimen sequenced in a study of Ad26.COV2.S vaccination and SARS-CoV-2 variants. Sample treatment: roughly 18 received Ad26.COV2.S at low or high dose, single or two shots; about 5 received placebo; per-sample allocation not given. The study sampled participants on day 63 after the first vaccine or placebo injection. TCRdb's copy holds only in-frame clones and misses some; the assay was immunoSEQ multiplex PCR. The repertoire has approximately 480,000 clones, around nine tenths of them found once; the top ten carry 10% to 15%. This specimen was peripheral blood, taken in a trial of Ad26.COV2.S vaccine versus placebo. These receptors all come from a person aged 18 to 65 who received the Ad26.COV2.S COVID-19 vaccine or a placebo.

This chain joins TRBV10-3 and TRBJ2-7; 9 nucleotides align to TRBD2. The V gene end was trimmed by 6 bases and the J gene end by 3 bases; junction bases not matched to a gene: 6. The CDR3 spans 14 residues. Germline V gene sequence: CDR1 ENHRY, CDR2 SYGVKD. CDR3 region: CAIRLSGGSYEQYF. The CDR3 coding sequence is TGTGCCATCAGACTTAGCGGGGGAAGCTACGAGCAGTACTTC.

J is TRBJ2-3 and V is TRBV28; D possibly matches TRBD1 or TRBD2 (5 bases each). The CDR3 covers 14 residues. The V and J ends lost 8 bases and 1 base respectively, with 13 bases between them. Germline V lookup: CDR1 MDHEN, CDR2 SYDVKM. The CDR3 bases are TGTGCCAGCGAGCCCGGGACCGGCACAGATACGCAGTATTTT. Its protein product is CASEPGTGTDTQYF. Full variable domain (missing parts from reference TRBV28 and TRBJ2-3): DVKVTQSSRYLVKRTGEKVFLECVQDMDHENMFWYRQDPGLGLRLIYFSYDVKMKEKGDIPEGYSVSREKKERFSLILESASTNQTSMYLCASEPGTGTDTQYFGPGTRLTVL.

The chain uses TRBV19 and TRBJ2-2; 7 bases align to TRBD2. The CDR3 is made up of 15 amino acids. V was clipped by 6 bases and J by 6 bases; unmatched bases: 10. From germline, CDR1 is LNHDA and CDR2 SQIVND (reference sequence). CDR3 coding DNA: TGTGCCAGTAGGGCTGGGAGGGGAGGCTCCGGGGAGCTGTTTTTT. Amino acid sequence: CASRAGRGGSGELFF.

The V and J genes are TRBV5-1 and TRBJ2-1; D uncertain. CDR1 SGHRS and CDR2 YFSETQ come from the germline V gene. The CDR3 sequence is 15 residues long. V was cut by 2 bases and J by 0 bases, with 9 bases left in between. CDR3 in DNA: TGCGCCAGCAGCTTAGTGGTGAGCTCCTACAATGAGCAGTTCTTC. Residues: CASSLVVSSYNEQFF. Complete variable domain (other parts from reference TRBV5-1 and TRBJ2-1): KAGVTQTPRYLIKTRGQQVTLSCSPISGHRSVSWYQQTPGQGLQFLFEYFSETQRNKGNFPGRFSGRQFSNSRSEMNVSTLELGDSALYLCASSLVVSSYNEQFFGPGTRLTVL.

This chain uses TRBV14 with TRBJ1-2; TRBD1 agrees at 10 bases. The CDR3 is made up of 18 amino acids. J lost 0 bases, V lost 5 bases, and 12 bases had no gene match. Germline assignment: CDR1 SGHDN and CDR2 FVKESK. Written as DNA, the CDR3 is TGTGCCAGCAGCTTCACTACCCGGGACAGGGGACCTAACTATGGCTACACCTTC. It specifies CASSFTTRDRGPNYGYTF.

The chain carries TRBV24-1 and TRBJ2-7; possibly TRBD1 or TRBD2 for D (5 bases each). Trimming removed 9 bases at V and 0 bases at J, with 11 bases between. This CDR3 spans 13 amino acids. Germline V CDR1 and CDR2: KGHDR, SFDVKD. The CDR3 DNA reads TGTGCCACCGCGGCTGGGGGCTCCTACGAGCAGTACTTC. Translation gives CATAAGGSYEQYF.

This clone has only a few counts. V and J are TRBV28 and TRBJ2-2; D may be TRBD2 (6 bases). V was pared by 6 bases and J by 5 bases, with 19 bases between. This CDR3 has 16 amino acids. CDR1 is MDHEN and CDR2 is SYDVKM in the germline V gene. DNA for the CDR3: TGTGCCAGCAGCGAGGCGCAACTAGCTGGAACCGGGGAGCTGTTTTTT. Translating gives CASSEAQLAGTGELFF.

The V gene is TRBV29-1, the J gene TRBJ2-7; D is possibly TRBD1 (6 bases). Trimming removed 6 bases at V and 6 bases at J, with 12 bases between. This CDR3 region has 11 residues. CDR1 is SQVTM and CDR2 is ANQGSEA in the germline V gene. The CDR3, as DNA: TGCAGCGTCCGGGACATTTCCGAGCAGTACTTC. It is translated as CSVRDISEQYF.

The gene calls are TRBV6-2 or TRBV6-3 and TRBJ1-6, with D possibly being TRBD1 (6 bases). CDR1 MNHEY and CDR2 SVGEGT come from the germline V gene. Deletions cut 5 bases from V and 9 bases from J, with 14 bases between. This CDR3 comprises 14 residues. The CDR3: CASSLQGMGSPLHF. The DNA of the CDR3 is TGTGCCAGCAGTCTACAGGGAATGGGTTCACCCCTCCACTTT.

The chain links TRBV4-3 to TRBJ1-3; unclear D gene. V gave up 0 bases and J gave up 4 bases, with 13 bases separating them. The germline CDR1 and CDR2 sequences are LGHNA and YSLEER. This CDR3 is built from 16 residues. The CDR3 sequence is CASSQDPGARGNTIYF. Written as DNA, the CDR3 is TGCGCCAGCAGCCAAGATCCGGGTGCTCGGGGAAACACCATATATTTT.

The V call is TRBV7-2, the J call TRBJ1-4; a possible D gene is TRBD1 (5 bases). From germline, CDR1 is SGHTA and CDR2 FQGNSA. Trimming pared 5 bases from V and 5 bases from J, leaving 15 bases between. CDR3 length equals 15 residues. Written as DNA, the CDR3 is TGTGCCAGCAGCCTTACAGGTGTCTTGAATGAAAAACTGTTTTTT. Translated: CASSLTGVLNEKLFF.

This chain uses TRBV4-1 with TRBJ2-3; D unresolved. The germline V gene encodes CDR1 MGHRA and CDR2 YSYEKL. The CDR3 runs to 14 residues. V shed 0 bases and J shed 2 bases, with 6 bases lying between them. The CDR3 spells CASSQEASTDTQYF. DNA of the CDR3: TGCGCCAGCAGCCAAGAAGCTTCCACAGATACGCAGTATTTT.

This clone was picked up a small number of times. V gene TRBV5-6 combines with J gene TRBJ1-1; D gene ambiguous. Between the trimmed V and J ends, which lost 7 bases and 3 bases, there was a span of 10 bases. CDR1 is SGHDT and CDR2 is YYEEEE in the germline V gene. The CDR3 covers 12 residues. CDR3 bases: TGTGCCAGCGCGAATGGGGACACTGAAGCTTTCTTT. Translated, it gives CASANGDTEAFF. Combining the CDR3 with reference TRBV5-6 and TRBJ1-1 gives the whole variable domain DAGVTQSPTHLIKTRGQQVTLRCSPKSGHDTVSWYQQALGQGPQFIFQYYEEEERQRGNFPDRFSGHQFPNYSSELNVNALLLGDSALYLCASANGDTEAFFGQGTRLTVV.

The CDR3 here is CASSPVTSGYEQYF. The CDR3 coding sequence is TGTGCCAGCTCACCAGTTACTAGCGGCTACGAGCAGTACTTC. The chain combines TRBV18 with TRBJ2-7, with TRBD2 matching 8 bases. Germline V gene data show CDR1 as KGHSH and CDR2 as LQKENI. V gave up 2 bases and J gave up 3 bases; unmatched junction bases: 3. This CDR3 has 14 residues. The full variable domain, rest sourced from reference TRBV18 and TRBJ2-7, is NAGVMQNPRHLVRRRGQEARLRCSPMKGHSHVYWYRQLPEEGLKFMVYLQKENIIDESGMPKERFSAEFPKEGPSILRIQQVVRGDSAAYFCASSPVTSGYEQYFGPGTRLTVT.

The chain carries TRBV3-1 (or the pseudogene TRBV3-2) and TRBJ1-3; D is unresolved. The CDR3 has 14 residues. CDR1 is LGHDT and CDR2 is YNNKEL in the germline V gene (reference sequence). The V end lost 1 base, the J end lost 3 bases, and 7 bases lay between the germline ends. The CDR3 spells CASSQAGIGNTIYF. In DNA form, the CDR3 reads TGTGCCAGCAGCCAAGCTGGGATTGGAAACACCATATATTTT.

The chain combines TRBV7-2 with TRBJ2-3, with 8 bases lining up with TRBD2. The CDR3 is 16 residues long. V trimming: 5 bases; J trimming: 2 bases; junction bases outside the gene matches: 9. The V gene's germline CDR1 is SGHTA and CDR2 FQGNSA. In DNA, the CDR3 is TGTGCCAGCAGCGATGCCGGGACTAGGCTCACAGATACGCAGTATTTT. Amino acids: CASSDAGTRLTDTQYF.

The chain employs TRBV25-1 and TRBJ1-1; 7 bases map to TRBD1. Trimming took 4 bases from V and 4 from J; bases not matched to a gene: 6. The CDR3 runs 14 residues. In germline, CDR1 is MGHDK, CDR2 SYGVNS. CDR3 loop: CASSVSQGVTEAFF. DNA for the CDR3: TGTGCCAGCAGTGTTTCGCAGGGGGTCACTGAAGCTTTCTTT.

The rearrangement links TRBV6-2 or TRBV6-3 to TRBJ1-5; 7 nucleotides match TRBD1. V gave up 2 bases and J gave up 11 bases; unmatched junction bases: 9. The CDR3 contains 14 residues. Germline lookup yields CDR1 MNHEY and CDR2 SVGEGT. The CDR3 DNA reads TGTGCCAGCAGTTACAAGGGACAGTCAGGATCCCAGCATTTT. It is translated as CASSYKGQSGSQHF.

The gene calls are TRBV6-1 and TRBJ1-1; TRBD1 might be the D (5 bases). Germline values: CDR1 MNHNS, CDR2 SASEGT. The length of the CDR3 is 16 residues. With 3 bases removed from V and 0 bases from J, the gap between germline ends came to 14 bases. In nucleotides, the CDR3 is TGTGCCAGCAGTGATCAGCCGGACATCATGAACACTGAAGCTTTCTTT. It translates to CASSDQPDIMNTEAFF.

This chain joins TRBV2 and TRBJ2-1; 10 bases are a match to TRBD2. The J segment lost 8 bases and the V segment lost 6 bases, leaving 7 bases of the junction unmatched. This CDR3 has 14 amino acids. Per germline, CDR1 SNHLY and CDR2 FYNNEI. CDR3 in DNA: TGTGCCAGCAGAGGGCTAGCGGGAGTAGATGAGCAGTTCTTC. Amino acids: CASRGLAGVDEQFF.

The chain is built from TRBV30 and TRBJ2-4, with TRBD2 as a possible D gene (5 bases). The CDR3 sequence is 15 residues long. Trimming took 0 bases from V and 0 from J, leaving 9 bases between them. CDR1 GTSNPN and CDR2 SVGIG come from the germline V gene (reference sequence). The CDR3 nucleotides read TGTGCCTGGAGTGTACTAGTCCAAGCCAAAAACATTCAGTACTTC. It is translated as CAWSVLVQAKNIQYF.

This chain links TRBV7-8 with TRBJ1-3; D is undetermined. V was shortened by 5 bases and J by 0 bases, with 14 bases between the two germline ends. CDR3 length: 16 amino acids. CDR1 is SGHVS, CDR2 FQNEAQ, per germline. CDR3 region: CASSVRAGRSGNTIYF. CDR3 nucleotide sequence: TGTGCCAGCAGCGTGCGGGCGGGCCGCTCTGGAAACACCATATATTTT.

V usage is TRBV11-3 and J usage is TRBJ2-7; no firm D call. Germline CDR1 reads SGHNT; CDR2 reads YENEEA. This CDR3 region has 13 residues. V was cut by 2 bases and J by 4 bases, with 9 bases left in between. The chain's CDR3 is CASSLLSGYEQYF. The CDR3 DNA reads TGTGCCAGCAGCTTATTATCCGGGTACGAGCAGTACTTC.

V is TRBV5-1 and J is TRBJ2-3, with D possibly being TRBD2 (6 bases). The CDR3 consists of 15 residues. Trimming shortened V by 1 base and J by 6 bases, and 15 bases separated the two germline ends. Germline V lookup: CDR1 SGHRS, CDR2 YFSETQ. CDR3 DNA: TGCGCCAGCAGCTTGCTCGTAACGGGAGTGGATACGCAGTATTTT. This gives the protein CASSLLVTGVDTQYF.

The chain combines TRBV7-8 with TRBJ2-7; 7 bases map to TRBD1. Per the germline V gene, CDR1 is SGHVS and CDR2 is FQNEAQ. There are 15 residues in the CDR3. Trimming at V came to 4 bases and at J to 6 bases, leaving 12 bases not matched to a gene. The CDR3 DNA reads as TGTGCCAGCAGCTCGAACAGGGGTTGGGCCGGCGAGCAGTACTTC. Translated, it gives CASSSNRGWAGEQYF.

The rearrangement links TRBV3-1 (or the pseudogene TRBV3-2) to TRBJ2-7, with 10 bases lining up with TRBD2. The V and J ends lost 3 bases and 3 bases, in that order; junction bases with no gene match: 8. The CDR3 runs to 16 residues. Germline CDR1 reads LGHDT; CDR2 reads YNNKEL (reference sequence). The CDR3 sequence: CASSQAPSGSVYEQYF. The DNA of the CDR3 is TGTGCCAGCAGCCAGGCCCCTAGCGGGAGTGTCTACGAGCAGTACTTC.

This sequence joins TRBV5-6 and TRBJ2-5, with 10 nucleotides matching TRBD1. V gave up 2 bases and J gave up 4 bases; unmatched junction bases: 5. Germline V gene sequence: CDR1 SGHDT, CDR2 YYEEEE. This CDR3 spans 15 amino acids. The CDR3 bases are TGTGCCAGCAGCTTCCCGGGACAGGGGCGAGAGACCCAGTACTTC. As protein: CASSFPGQGRETQYF.

For the CDR3, the DNA is TGTGCCAGCAGCCAAGTCGGGCCTGATCACTCTGGAAACACCATATATTTT. It yields the protein CASSQVGPDHSGNTIYF. The V and J genes are TRBV3-1 (or the pseudogene TRBV3-2) and TRBJ1-3; no reliable D call. Trimming took 1 base from V and 0 from J, leaving 13 bases between them. There are 17 residues in the CDR3. CDR1 and CDR2 (germline): LGHDT, YNNKEL (reference sequence).

In its sample, this clone was seen once. V is TRBV5-4 and J is TRBJ1-2; 8 nucleotides match TRBD1. After removal of 4 bases from V and 4 bases from J, the junction contained 9 bases not matched to a gene. Germline V gene sequence: CDR1 SGHNT, CDR2 YYREEE (reference sequence). This CDR3 has 15 amino acids. DNA for the CDR3: TGTGCCAGCAGCCCAAGGACAGGGAGAAGCTATGGCTACACCTTC. It yields the protein CASSPRTGRSYGYTF. The complete variable domain, with remaining parts taken from reference TRBV5-4 and TRBJ1-2, reads ETGVTQSPTHLIKTRGQQVTLRCSSQSGHNTVSWYQQALGQGPQFIFQYYREEENGRGNFPPRFSGLQFPNYSSELNVNALELDDSALYLCASSPRTGRSYGYTFGSGTRLTVV.